This record concerns one T cell receptor (beta chain) sequence. Germline V gives CDR1 SGHTA, CDR2 FQGNSA. This CDR3 has 13 amino acids. V gave up 8 bases and J gave up 6 bases; unmatched junction bases: 8. These data are taken from a study of blood T cell repertoires in COVID-19. Across the study: The origin of the acute and convalescent COVID-19 samples was the United States, Italy and Spain.

Produced via immunoSEQ multiplex PCR; TCRdb's table is partial and in-frame only. The sample contains roughly 70,000 clones, more than 85% of which appear only once. This TCR came from a human donor with active COVID-19. The donor label of this sample is uncertain. This chain connects TRBV7-2 to TRBJ2-7; 9 bases match TRBD2. Sequencing was performed on peripheral blood. CDR3 nucleotides: TGTGCCAGCTTGGGGACTAGCAGTGGCGAGCAGTACTTC. This translates into CASLGTSSGEQYF. Full variable domain (outside the CDR3, taken from reference TRBV7-2 and TRBJ2-7): GAGVSQSPSNKVTEKGKDVELRCDPISGHTALYWYRQSLGQGLEFLIYFQGNSAPDKSGLPSDRFSAERTGGSVSTLTIQRTQQEDSAVYLCASLGTSSGEQYFGPGTRLTVT.